What follows are 28 T cell receptor beta chains derived from one specimen sequenced in a study of T cells in localized non-small cell lung cancer. Only in-frame clones appear in the TCRdb table, and some are missing; sequencing was by immunoSEQ multiplex PCR. The sample lists 21,000 or so clones; about 84% were seen once. The source material was PBMCs, sampled before any cancer treatment. These receptors were obtained from a woman aged 35 to 70 with stage II squamous cell lung carcinoma.

The chain has TRBV19 and TRBJ1-2; no clear D gene. The V gene's germline CDR1 is LNHDA and CDR2 SQIVND (reference sequence). V was cut by 6 bases and J by 4 bases, with 6 bases left in between. The CDR3 contains 11 residues. CDR3 bases: TGTGCCAGTAGCAGGAGCTATGGCTACACCTTC. Translated, it gives CASSRSYGYTF.

The V gene is TRBV10-2, the J gene TRBJ1-1; D possibly corresponds to TRBD1 (5 bases). The CDR3 loop spans 15 amino acids. The germline gives CDR1 WSHSY, CDR2 SAAADI. The V end was cut by 3 bases, the J end by 0 bases, with 11 bases between. The CDR3 loop reads CASSDPGTVNTEAFF. The DNA for the CDR3 is TGCGCCAGCAGTGATCCCGGGACGGTGAACACTGAAGCTTTCTTT.

The V call is TRBV2, the J call TRBJ2-1, with D uncertain. Trimming shortened V by 10 bases and J by 0 bases, and 7 bases separated the two germline ends. CDR1 is SNHLY and CDR2 is FYNNEI in the germline V gene. There are 12 residues in the CDR3. The CDR3 protein is CATAVSYNEQFF. The DNA for the CDR3 is TGTGCCACCGCCGTCTCCTACAATGAGCAGTTCTTC.

This clone was found once. J is TRBJ2-2 and V is TRBV5-1; D may match TRBD1 or TRBD2 (5 bases each). V was clipped by 4 bases and J by 4 bases, with 14 bases between them. Germline-derived CDR1 and CDR2 are SGHRS and YFSETQ. This CDR3 region has 15 residues. CDR3 residues: CASSEGRVGTGELFF. CDR3 in DNA: TGCGCCAGCAGCGAGGGCAGGGTGGGCACCGGGGAGCTGTTTTTT. Filled out from reference TRBV5-1 and TRBJ2-2, the complete variable domain reads KAGVTQTPRYLIKTRGQQVTLSCSPISGHRSVSWYQQTPGQGLQFLFEYFSETQRNKGNFPGRFSGRQFSNSRSEMNVSTLELGDSALYLCASSEGRVGTGELFFGEGSRLTVL.

About this clone itself: At one end, the junction sequence differs from germline, possibly due to a read error. The chain carries TRBV6-5 and TRBJ2-7; tentatively, D is TRBD1 (6 bases). The CDR3 is 11 amino acids. The germline V gene has CDR1 MNHEY and CDR2 SVGAGI. CDR3: CASRVGTRKLF. The CDR3 DNA reads as TGTGCCAGCAGGGTCGGGACACGGAAGCTCTTC.

V gene TRBV6-1 combines with J gene TRBJ1-5, with D unclear. This CDR3 is 12 amino acids long. Between the trimmed V and J ends, which lost 7 bases and 11 bases, there was a span of 15 bases. The germline CDR1 and CDR2 sequences are MNHNS and SASEGT. CDR3 sequence reads: CASMPDDTAQHF. CDR3 DNA sequence: TGTGCCAGCATGCCAGATGACACAGCCCAGCATTTT.

The chain recombines TRBV19 with TRBJ1-2; 11 nucleotides align to TRBD1. The CDR3 extends over 15 amino acids. Per germline, CDR1 LNHDA and CDR2 SQIVND (reference sequence). Trimming removed 6 bases from V and 6 bases from J; junction bases left unmatched: 9. The CDR3 nucleotides read TGTGCCAGTAGGAATAGGGGGACAGGGGGAGATGGCTACACCTTC. It encodes CASRNRGTGGDGYTF.

CDR3 nucleotide sequence: TGCGCCAGCAGCAGGGCCTTAGGGACAGGGGGCATCGAGCAGTACTTC. Translating gives CASSRALGTGGIEQYF. The chain combines TRBV4-3 with TRBJ2-7; TRBD1 matches at 12 bases. The CDR3 covers 16 residues. Germline assignment: CDR1 LGHNA and CDR2 YSLEER. The junction had 11 bases not matched to a gene; V was cut back by 5 bases and J by 6 bases.

The chain carries TRBV6-5 and TRBJ1-1, with D maybe TRBD1 (5 bases). Germline V gene data show CDR1 as MNHEY and CDR2 as SVGAGI. The V and J ends lost 4 bases and 0 bases respectively, with 15 bases between them. The CDR3 has 16 amino acids. The CDR3, as DNA: TGTGCCAGCAGTTCCACGCCTGGGGGGATGAACACTGAAGCTTTCTTT. Translation: CASSSTPGGMNTEAFF.

The chain combines TRBV21-1 with TRBJ1-2. TRBV21-1 is described as a pseudogene. This CDR3 comprises 13 residues. The CDR3 DNA sequence: TGTGCCAGCACCTCGGGAACCCCGGGTGGCTACACCTTC. This codes for CASTSGTPGGYTF.

The chain joins TRBV7-9 to TRBJ2-7; 8 nucleotides match TRBD2. CDR1 and CDR2 from the germline V gene are SEHNR and FQNEAQ (reference sequence). The CDR3 contains 14 residues. Trimming cost V 6 bases and J 3 bases; bases outside gene matches: 7. This CDR3 is CASSPRTSSYEQYF. The CDR3 DNA sequence: TGTGCCAGCAGTCCGCGGACTAGCAGCTACGAGCAGTACTTC.

The genes are TRBV6-5 and TRBJ1-2; 9 bases map to TRBD1. The V gene's germline CDR1 is MNHEY and CDR2 SVGAGI. The CDR3 is 12 residues long. Trimming at V came to 5 bases and at J to 6 bases, leaving 1 base not matched to a gene. CDR3 sequence reads: CASSRTGDGYTF. CDR3 nucleotide sequence: TGTGCCAGCAGTCGGACAGGGGATGGCTACACCTTC.

This sequence joins TRBV12-5 and TRBJ1-2, with D possibly being TRBD1 (6 bases). Looked up from germline, CDR1 is LGHNT and CDR2 is FRNRAP. The CDR3 extends over 16 amino acids. Deletions cut 1 base from V and 5 bases from J, with 17 bases between. The CDR3 bases are TGTGCTAGTGGTTTGGGAGGGGGAGTCGAGTATTATGGCTACACCTTC. Translating gives CASGLGGGVEYYGYTF.

V gene TRBV25-1 combines with J gene TRBJ1-5; no clear D. V was shortened by 3 bases and J by 0 bases, with 12 bases between the two germline ends. Per germline, CDR1 MGHDK and CDR2 SYGVNS. The CDR3 totals 16 residues. CDR3: CASSEGKSYSNQPQHF. In DNA, the CDR3 is TGTGCCAGCAGTGAGGGGAAGAGCTATAGCAATCAGCCCCAGCATTTT.

The genes are TRBV6-5 and TRBJ1-5, with 7 bases fitting TRBD1. Germline V gene data show CDR1 as MNHEY and CDR2 as SVGAGI. The trim removed 2 bases at V and 2 bases at J, leaving 3 bases unmatched. This CDR3 region has 15 residues. The CDR3 DNA sequence: TGTGCCAGCAGTTACGCAGGGGGAGGCAATCAGCCCCAGCATTTT. Translating gives CASSYAGGGNQPQHF.

This rearrangement joins TRBV9 to TRBJ2-6; D is perhaps TRBD2 (6 bases). This CDR3 is 17 amino acids long. CDR1 and CDR2 (germline): SGDLS, YYNGEE. The germline V and J ends were trimmed by 0 bases and 2 bases, with 12 bases remaining between them. In nucleotides, the CDR3 is TGTGCCAGCAGCGTAGATTTTCGGGGGACTGGGGCCAACGTCCTGACTTTC. Its translation: CASSVDFRGTGANVLTF.

V gene TRBV10-2 combines with J gene TRBJ2-7, with D maybe TRBD2 (5 bases). Germline loops: CDR1 WSHSY, CDR2 SAAADI. The germline V and J ends were trimmed by 3 bases and 9 bases, with 9 bases remaining between them. There are 11 residues in the CDR3. CDR3 sequence: CASSDLGRQYF. The CDR3 coding sequence is TGCGCCAGCAGTGATCTAGGGAGGCAGTACTTC.

This clone was found a few times. This rearrangement joins TRBV7-2 to TRBJ2-7; tentatively, D is TRBD1 or TRBD2 (6 bases each). CDR1 and CDR2 (germline): SGHTA, FQGNSA. This CDR3 is built from 15 residues. Deletions cut 1 base from V and 2 bases from J, with 12 bases between. CDR3 in amino acids: CASSLGVGGPYEQYF. The CDR3 nucleotides are TGTGCCAGCAGCTTAGGAGTGGGGGGCCCCTACGAGCAGTACTTC. Full variable domain (rest looked up from reference TRBV7-2 and TRBJ2-7): GAGVSQSPSNKVTEKGKDVELRCDPISGHTALYWYRQSLGQGLEFLIYFQGNSAPDKSGLPSDRFSAERTGGSVSTLTIQRTQQEDSAVYLCASSLGVGGPYEQYFGPGTRLTVT.

The rearrangement joins TRBV27 to TRBJ2-3, with TRBD2 matching over 7 bases. The CDR3 is 18 residues long. Germline V gene data show CDR1 as MNHEY and CDR2 as SMNVEV (reference sequence). J was trimmed by 1 base and V by 2 bases; bases with no gene match: 12. The CDR3 loop is CASSLGQRRLAGTDTQYF. The DNA for the CDR3 is TGTGCCAGCAGTTTAGGACAAAGGAGGCTAGCGGGCACAGATACGCAGTATTTT.

This chain joins TRBV29-1 and TRBJ1-6; 7 nucleotides match TRBD1. V gave up 6 bases and J gave up 9 bases; unmatched junction bases: 14. CDR1 is SQVTM and CDR2 is ANQGSEA in the germline V gene. The CDR3 runs 15 residues. CDR3 sequence (DNA): TGCAGCGTCTCATCCAATACAGGGGAGGGTTCACCCCTCCACTTT. It is translated as CSVSSNTGEGSPLHF. The full variable domain, in which reference TRBV29-1 and TRBJ1-6 provide the parts outside the CDR3, is SAVISQKPSRDICQRGTSLTIQCQVDSQVTMMFWYRQQPGQSLTLIATANQGSEATYESGFVIDKFPISRPNLTFSTLTVSNMSPEDSSIYLCSVSSNTGEGSPLHFGNGTRLTVT.

This chain connects TRBV7-2 to TRBJ2-7, with D tentatively TRBD1 (5 bases). The V end lost 4 bases, the J end lost 2 bases, and 9 bases lay between the germline ends. The CDR3 is 13 amino acids. Germline V gene data show CDR1 as SGHTA and CDR2 as FQGNSA. CDR3 coding DNA: TGTGCCAGCAGCTCCCCGACAGCCTACGAGCAGTACTTC. Its translation: CASSSPTAYEQYF.

This clone was observed a few times. This chain connects TRBV6-1 to TRBJ1-2; weak D call: TRBD1 (5 bases). This CDR3 is 13 amino acids long. Germline V CDR1 and CDR2: MNHNS, SASEGT. Trimming cost V 6 bases and J 6 bases, with 14 bases left between them. CDR3 sequence (DNA): TGTGCCAGCAGACAGGAGTTTGGCGATGGCTACACCTTC. Amino acids: CASRQEFGDGYTF.

This clone appeared a few times. The chain has TRBV4-1 and TRBJ2-1, with D possibly called TRBD1 or TRBD2 (5 bases each). The V end lost 1 base, the J end lost 0 bases, and 22 bases lay between the germline ends. This CDR3 has 20 residues. Germline loops: CDR1 MGHRA, CDR2 YSYEKL. The CDR3 DNA is TGCGCCAGCAGCCAAGGTGGGGGTCCCTCCCCGTTGGGCTCCTACAATGAGCAGTTCTTC. This sequence encodes CASSQGGGPSPLGSYNEQFF.

The chain couples TRBV9 to TRBJ2-3; D may be TRBD2 (6 bases). In germline, CDR1 is SGDLS, CDR2 YYNGEE. Trimming took off 0 bases at V and 1 base at J, with 12 bases between the two ends. CDR3 length equals 16 residues. CDR3: CASSVGIADRTDTQYF. The DNA of the CDR3 is TGTGCCAGCAGCGTAGGGATAGCGGACCGCACAGATACGCAGTATTTT.

CDR3 DNA sequence: TGCGCCAGCAGCCCTCAAGCGGGATGGGGAGATACGCAGTATTTT. This sequence encodes CASSPQAGWGDTQYF. V is TRBV4-3 and J is TRBJ2-3, with TRBD2 identical over 7 bases. Germline V gives CDR1 LGHNA, CDR2 YSLEER. CDR3 length equals 15 residues. The trim removed 4 bases at V and 5 bases at J, leaving 9 bases unmatched.

J is TRBJ2-6 and V is TRBV19; either TRBD1 or TRBD2 may fit D (5 bases each). The CDR3 is 13 amino acids. Trimming took off 2 bases at V and 10 bases at J, with 9 bases between the two ends. Germline CDR1 reads LNHDA; CDR2 reads SQIVND (reference sequence). As DNA, the CDR3 is TGTGCCAGTAGTATAAGGGACCGGAACGTCCTGACTTTC. Protein sequence: CASSIRDRNVLTF.

The CDR3 reads CASSLTGANVLTF. For the CDR3, the DNA is TGTGCCAGCAGCTTGACCGGGGCCAACGTCCTGACTTTC. V is TRBV5-4 and J is TRBJ2-6; D is unresolved. In germline, CDR1 is SGHNT, CDR2 YYREEE (reference sequence). The CDR3 loop spans 13 amino acids. V was trimmed by 1 base and J by 4 bases, leaving 3 bases between them.

V usage is TRBV18 and J usage is TRBJ1-5; 7 bases fit TRBD1. V lost 6 bases and J lost 5; bases outside the gene matches: 16. CDR1 is KGHSH, CDR2 LQKENI, per germline. CDR3 length: 17 amino acids. CDR3 protein: CASSQKDRTSTHQPQHF. DNA for the CDR3: TGTGCCAGCTCCCAAAAGGACAGGACGTCTACTCATCAGCCCCAGCATTTT.